This T cell receptor beta chain was profiled in a study of tumor-infiltrating lymphocytes in primary liver carcinoma. Background on the study: Staging placed the tumors at T1-T3 N0M0, and they measured about 4 to 11 cm across. Overall study findings and caveats: Tumor-adjacent and tumor-blood pairs shared less of their repertoires than tumor region pairs shared.

CDR1 and CDR2 (germline): MGHRA, YSYEKL. The J segment lost 0 bases and the V segment lost 10 bases, leaving 18 bases of the junction unmatched. CDR3 length: 19 amino acids. Remarks on this clonotype: What it recognizes is unknown.

A constant-region primer primed TCR beta cDNA synthesis from 450 to 550 ng of total RNA. Three nested multiplex PCR rounds, a slightly modified ARM-PCR, produced the libraries for TCR beta. Primers for the first two PCR rounds were TRBV1-TRBV30 forward primers and a C-beta reverse primer (roughly 9 cycles per round). TCRdb used MiXCR to reprocess the multiplex PCR reads, holding one entry per CDR3 protein. This sample has about 92,000 distinct CDR3 sequences, with about 73% found just once. The approximately 20-31 mg bulk tissue piece was not sorted before simultaneous RNA and DNA extraction. Donors underwent surgery for histopathologically diagnosed primary liver carcinoma.

The TCR sequence derives from a man in his forties or fifties with primary liver carcinoma and hepatitis B virus infection. This rearrangement joins TRBV4-1 to TRBJ2-1; 10 bases are a match to TRBD2. Sequences were obtained from tumor-adjacent normal liver tissue. The CDR3 reads CANSTTSSGSFSSYNEQFF. CDR3 DNA: TGCGCCAATTCTACGACCTCTAGCGGGAGTTTTAGCTCCTACAATGAGCAGTTCTTC.